The entry below describes one T cell receptor beta chain. It has no known antigen specificity. The sample holds no much larger clone one base away, and base qualities are not on file. Patients with a history of autoimmune disease or receiving systemic immunosuppression were excluded from the trial. In every dose cohort, peripheral blood was drawn for TCR sequencing at baseline, cycle 4 day 1, and cycle 7 day 1. Samples were obtained from an open-label, multicenter, first-in-human phase I dose-escalation trial of ivuxolimab. Adults with locally advanced or metastatic melanoma, renal cell carcinoma, hepatocellular carcinoma or head and neck squamous cell carcinoma were enrolled in the trial. Before TCR sequencing, CD4+ T cells and CD8+ T cells were sorted from peripheral blood as separate populations. The data derive from a study of OX40 agonist ivuxolimab in advanced cancers. Background on the whole study: Ivuxolimab was a fully human IgG2 agonistic monoclonal antibody targeting the costimulatory receptor OX40 (CD134). Intravenous ivuxolimab was administered to patients every 2 weeks at six dose levels: 0.01, 0.1, 0.3, 1.5, 3 and 10 mg/kg. Among the roughly 52 dose-escalation patients, about 19 had hepatocellular carcinoma, about 15 melanoma, 9 renal cell carcinoma and 9 head and neck cancer. The dose-escalation cohort was almost 85% male with a mean age of approximately 60 years, ranging from about 23 to 85. Prior anti-PD-1, anti-PD-L1 or anti-CTLA-4 therapy was permitted, and 40% of dose-escalation patients had received checkpoint inhibitors. Partial responses occurred in three dose-escalation patients, of whom one had hepatocellular carcinoma and two had cutaneous melanoma. The point of sequencing TCRbeta in the periphery was to test whether ivuxolimab changed TCR sequence diversity and drove clonal T-cell expansion. The monotherapy dose-escalation portion (N of about 50 patients) of the phase I ivuxolimab trial is reported in the paper. Results the study describes overall, beyond this receptor: After ivuxolimab, expanded clones were on average more numerous among CD8+ T cells than among CD4+ T cells. At doses of 0.1 to 3.0 mg/kg, clonal expansion of both CD4+ and CD8+ T cells in blood was seen between baseline and week 6. In the 0.1-3.0 mg/kg groups, partial responders were among the patients with the lowest normalized peripheral clonal expansion, particularly in CD8+ T cells. Antigen specificity was not determined for the clonally expanded peripheral T cells. Low levels of normalized T-cell clonal expansion were also seen in some patients who did not respond.

Reading the germline V gene (reference sequence) gives CDR1 SGHNT and CDR2 YYREEE. V is cut by 4 bases and J by 8 bases, and the space between the germline ends is 18 bases. The CDR3 goes from the cysteine to the phenylalanine over 14 residues. The CDR3 DNA has 42 bases and is translated from base 1. Genomic DNA was isolated from the sorted cells so that the TCRbeta CDR3 region could be sequenced. The immunoSEQ Assay was used to sequence the TCRbeta CDR3 regions. This immuneACCESS table, as held by TCRdb, lists in-frame sequences with V and J called but not all clones. Of the missing ones, under half trace to an unresolved V gene in checked studies; the others have no known cause. This sample has about 61,000 clones in its table, and around 87% of those were observed once. Roughly 1.1% of the sample is taken by the ten largest.

The TCR comes from an adult with an advanced solid tumor such as melanoma, head and neck, liver or kidney cancer. The V and J genes are TRBV5-4 and TRBJ1-2; TRBD1 could be the D gene, as 5 bases match. Source: CD4+ or CD8+ T cells sorted from blood, taken in a trial of the OX40 agonist ivuxolimab. The sequenced DNA: TGTGCCAGCAGCCAGGGATCGCAGTTCCACGGCTACACCTTC. Its translation reads: CASSQGSQFHGYTF.